This is a list of T cell receptor beta chains from one sample in a study of OX40 agonist ivuxolimab in advanced cancers. Measured with immunoSEQ multiplex PCR; TCRdb has only the in-frame clones, and not every one. The data contain 70,000 or so clones, roughly 82% of them singletons. Sequencing used CD4+ or CD8+ T cells sorted from blood, obtained in a trial of the OX40 agonist ivuxolimab. The receptors were gathered from an adult with an advanced solid tumor such as melanoma, head and neck, liver or kidney cancer. The CDR3 runs from the conserved cysteine through the conserved F or W. The D gene is left open where the match is weak. Not all rows give a size; the values are once, few, many and, for expanded clones, a class.

CDR3 protein	CDR3 DNA	CDR3 length	clone size	D gene	V gene	J gene
CASSYTGVAYNEQFF	TGTGCCAGCAGCTACACAGGGGTGGCCTACAATGAGCAGTTCTTC	15	NA	TRBD1	TRBV7-9	TRBJ2-1
CASSPFEDSNYGYTF	TGCGCCAGCAGCCCCTTCGAAGACAGTAACTATGGCTACACCTTC	15	few	NA	TRBV5-1	TRBJ1-2
CASRTGGGGTGELFF	TGTGCCAGCAGGACAGGGGGCGGTGGAACCGGGGAGCTGTTTTTT	15	NA	TRBD1	TRBV2	TRBJ2-2
CASTGDNPPGGYTF	TGTGCCAGCACGGGGGACAACCCGCCGGGGGGCTACACCTTC	14	once	NA	TRBV6-5	TRBJ1-2
CASSLAGGAGFQTQYF	TGTGCCAGCAGCTTGGCCGGGGGGGCAGGATTTCAGACCCAGTACTTC	16	few	TRBD2	TRBV5-6	TRBJ2-5
CASRMSGTGITDTQYF	TGTGCCAGTAGGATGAGTGGGACAGGGATCACAGATACGCAGTATTTT	16	once	TRBD1	TRBV19	TRBJ2-3
CASSLNQGNTGELFF	TGTGCCAGCAGCTTGAACCAGGGGAACACCGGGGAGCTGTTTTTT	15	NA	NA	TRBV7-2	TRBJ2-2
CASAGTREPYEQYF	TGTGCCAGTGCAGGAACCCGAGAACCATACGAGCAGTACTTC	14	NA	NA	TRBV19	TRBJ2-7
CSAILVEEQYF	TGCAGTGCTATACTAGTAGAGGAGCAGTACTTC	11	NA	NA	TRBV20-1	TRBJ2-7
CASRGGTDYSYGYTF	TGTGCCAGCAGAGGCGGGACCGACTATTCCTATGGCTACACCTTC	15	NA	NA	TRBV7-9	TRBJ1-2
CASSPQEGTNYGYTF	TGTGCCAGCAGCCCCCAAGAGGGGACTAACTATGGCTACACCTTC	15	NA	NA	TRBV7-2	TRBJ1-2
CASSLRTGSYEQYF	TGTGCCAGCAGTTTACGGACAGGGTCCTACGAGCAGTACTTC	14	NA	TRBD1	TRBV6-6	TRBJ2-7
CASSPNSGMQPQHF	TGTGCCAGCAGTCCCAATTCAGGGATGCAGCCCCAGCATTTT	14	NA	NA	TRBV2	TRBJ1-5
CASSLDLVSGANVLTF	TGTGCCAGCAGCTTAGATCTCGTCTCTGGGGCCAACGTCCTGACTTTC	16	NA	NA	TRBV11-2	TRBJ2-6
CASSLYTSGNTGELFF	TGTGCCAGCAGCTTATACACTAGCGGGAACACCGGGGAGCTGTTTTTT	16	NA	TRBD2	TRBV7-8	TRBJ2-2
CASGPEGAPGYTF	TGTGCCAGCGGCCCGGAGGGGGCGCCTGGCTACACCTTC	13	NA	TRBD1	TRBV7-9	TRBJ1-2
CASSLGVGKGEQFF	TGTGCCAGCAGCTTGGGGGTAGGGAAAGGGGAGCAGTTCTTC	14	NA	NA	TRBV5-4	TRBJ2-1
CASSQDWDAETQYF	TGCGCCAGCAGCCAAGATTGGGACGCCGAGACCCAGTACTTC	14	NA	NA	TRBV4-3	TRBJ2-5
CASSRQDGENQPQHF	TGTGCCAGCAGCCGGCAGGACGGAGAGAATCAGCCCCAGCATTTT	15	once	NA	TRBV7-2	TRBJ1-5
CASSPGTAYEQYF	TGCGCCAGCAGCCCCGGGACGGCCTACGAGCAGTACTTC	13	NA	NA	TRBV10-2	TRBJ2-7
CASSYGTDQNYGYTF	TGTGCCAGCAGTTACGGGACCGACCAAAACTATGGCTACACCTTC	15	NA	NA	TRBV6-5	TRBJ1-2
CARGGELWGYTF	TGCGCCAGAGGAGGGGAATTGTGGGGCTACACCTTC	12	NA	NA	TRBV4-3	TRBJ1-2
CASSLGPINQPQHF	TGTGCCAGCAGCTTAGGTCCGATCAATCAGCCCCAGCATTTT	14	NA	NA	TRBV7-2	TRBJ1-5
CASKKSGSKTQYF	TGTGCCAGCAAGAAGAGCGGGTCTAAGACCCAGTACTTC	13	NA	NA	TRBV6-5	TRBJ2-5
CASSEPGQDYEQYF	TGCGCCAGCAGTGAGCCCGGACAGGACTACGAGCAGTACTTC	14	NA	TRBD1	TRBV10-2	TRBJ2-7
CASSGGASGAYEQYF	TGTGCCAGCAGCGGTGGGGCTAGCGGAGCCTACGAGCAGTACTTC	15	NA	TRBD2	TRBV9	TRBJ2-7